This T cell receptor beta chain was obtained from a study of T cells in Graves' hyperthyroidism and ophthalmopathy. Study-level findings and limits: In validation, the model predicted ophthalmopathy. These predictions came a median approximately 6.5 months before onset.

Germline-derived CDR1 and CDR2 are SGHDN and FVKESK. With 1 base clipped from V and 8 bases from J, the junction kept 7 bases outside the gene matches. This CDR3 region has 14 residues. This clonotype showed up many times. Its antigen is not identified. Template material for amplifying TCR beta CDR3 regions consisted of RNA transcripts. Initially, a first-round RT-PCR of the TCR CDR3 employed the HTBI primer set. TCRdb re-derived calls from the multiplex PCR reads in MiXCR, one entry per CDR3 protein. This table holds a few hundred thousand distinct CDR3 sequences, roughly 46% found once. Criteria for exclusion of patients were uncontrolled infection, other autoimmune disease, pregnancy or lactation. Thyroid ultrasound and orbital computed tomography, with clinical symptoms and serum thyroxine and TRAb, informed diagnoses.

This clonotype was obtained from a woman under 30 with Graves' hyperthyroidism. Material for sequencing was peripheral blood or thyroid tissue (not recorded which). V and J are TRBV14 and TRBJ1-2; 7 nucleotides align to TRBD1. The CDR3 sequence: CASSQAQGGEGYTF. CDR3 in DNA: TGTGCCAGCAGCCAAGCCCAGGGGGGCGAGGGCTACACCTTC.